This is a list of T cell receptor beta chains from one sample in a study of OX40 agonist ivuxolimab in advanced cancers. The data were produced by immunoSEQ multiplex PCR, yet TCRdb's version contains in-frame clones alone and is incomplete. The sample includes tens of thousands of clones, just under 90% of them seen just once. The sequences come from CD4+ or CD8+ T cells sorted from blood, collected in a trial of the OX40 agonist ivuxolimab. These receptors all stem from an adult with an advanced solid tumor such as melanoma, head and neck, liver or kidney cancer. Both conserved end residues are part of each CDR3. Fields, in order: D gene, J gene, V gene, clone size, CDR3 DNA, CDR3 protein. A D gene is named only where the DNA matches it firmly. Clone size is not always given. Where it is, it says once, few, many or a class for expanded clones.

TRBD1 TRBJ2-3 TRBV5-6 NA TGTGCCAGCAGCTTATCTGTGTTGCAGGGGGCAAAAGATACGCAGTATTTT CASSLSVLQGAKDTQYF
TRBD1 TRBJ2-3 TRBV28 NA TGTGCCAGCAGTGGATGGGGACAGGGCTCTTTCACAGATACGCAGTATTTT CASSGWGQGSFTDTQYF
TRBD1 TRBJ2-1 TRBV9 NA TGTGCCAGCAGCGCTACCAGGGACAGGGTAAATGAGCAGTTCTTC CASSATRDRVNEQFF
NA TRBJ2-7 TRBV5-4 NA TGTGCCAGCAGCTCGTCCACAGGGATACACGAGCAGTACTTC CASSSSTGIHEQYF
NA TRBJ2-7 TRBV6-6 once TGTGCCAGCAGTCATGTCAACGAGCAGTACTTC CASSHVNEQYF
TRBD1 TRBJ2-7 TRBV5-1 once TGCGCCAGCAGCCAGACAGGGGGCCGGGGCGAGCAGTACTTC CASSQTGGRGEQYF
TRBD1 TRBJ1-5 TRBV6-1 NA TGTGCCAGCAGTGAATACAGGGGCGCTGGAAATCAGCCCCAGCATTTT CASSEYRGAGNQPQHF
NA TRBJ2-7 TRBV6-1 NA TGTGCCAGCATCTCGGACAACTCCTACGAGCAGTACTTC CASISDNSYEQYF
TRBD2 TRBJ2-1 TRBV7-9 NA TGTGCCAGCAGCTTAGGACTAGCGGGAAGGCAGTTCTTC CASSLGLAGRQFF
TRBD1 TRBJ1-2 TRBV6-1 once TGTGCCAGCAGTGAAGCTCACCGGGACAGATTTTTCTATGGCTACACCTTC CASSEAHRDRFFYGYTF
NA TRBJ2-5 TRBV5-4 NA TGTGCCAGCACATTAGGGCCGTGGGCAGGGACATTACAAGAGACCCAGTACTTC CASTLGPWAGTLQETQYF
NA TRBJ2-5 TRBV5-4 NA TGTGCCAGCAGCTTGCTGGCTACGGGGGAGACCCAGTACTTC CASSLLATGETQYF
TRBD2 TRBJ2-2 TRBV6-5 NA TGTGCCAGCACTCCGAGGGGAGGGGAAACCGGGGAGCTGTTTTTT CASTPRGGETGELFF
TRBD2 TRBJ2-3 TRBV5-4 NA TGTGCCAGCAGCGGGACTAGCGGGAGGACAGATACGCAGTATTTT CASSGTSGRTDTQYF
NA TRBJ2-6 TRBV7-2 NA TGTGCCAGCAGCCGAGGGGGGTCTGGGGCCAACGTCCTGACTTTC CASSRGGSGANVLTF
TRBD2 TRBJ2-7 TRBV14 NA TGTGCCAGCAGCCAACCGGGAGGGTCGCGGGAGCAGTACTTC CASSQPGGSREQYF
NA TRBJ2-3 TRBV18 NA TGTGCCAGCTCACCAGAGATAACAGGAAGATATAATACGCAGTATTTT CASSPEITGRYNTQYF
NA TRBJ1-1 TRBV30 NA TGTGCCTGGGCGAGGGTCGCTGAAGCTTTCTTT CAWARVAEAFF
NA TRBJ1-3 TRBV30 NA TGTGCCTGGAGTCTTCTTACAGGGCCTGGAAACACCATATATTTT CAWSLLTGPGNTIYF
TRBD2 TRBJ2-1 TRBV5-1 NA TGCGCCAGCAGCTTTCTGGGACTAGAGTCCGGTGAGCAGTTCTTC CASSFLGLESGEQFF
NA TRBJ2-7 TRBV2 NA TGTGCCAGCAGTAATAGGGTGGACGAGCAGTACTTC CASSNRVDEQYF
NA TRBJ1-2 TRBV5-4 NA TGTGCCAGCAGCCCGAGTCCCGACTATGGCTACACCTTC CASSPSPDYGYTF
TRBD1 TRBJ2-6 TRBV5-1 NA TGCGCCAGCAGCACCCAGACAGGGGGAATTGCTGGGGCCAACGTCCTGACTTTC CASSTQTGGIAGANVLTF
NA TRBJ2-7 TRBV28 NA TGTGCCAGCAGTTTAGGGTCGTACGAGCAGTACTTC CASSLGSYEQYF
NA TRBJ2-3 TRBV11-3 few TGTGCCAGCAGACCGTCGGTAGCAGATACGCAGTATTTT CASRPSVADTQYF
TRBD1 TRBJ2-5 TRBV5-1 NA TGCGCCAGCAGCTCCGGGACAGGGGGCGCCGAGACCCAGTACTTC CASSSGTGGAETQYF
NA TRBJ2-7 TRBV6-6 NA TGTGCCAGCAGTCCCCCTTCGGCAGGAACAACCTACGAGCAGTACTTC CASSPPSAGTTYEQYF
TRBD1 TRBJ2-1 TRBV9 NA TGTGCCAGCAGCGGGGGATGGACAGGGACCGATGAGCAGTTCTTC CASSGGWTGTDEQFF
TRBD1 TRBJ2-7 TRBV10-1 NA TGCGCCAGCAGTGAGGCTCCCGGGACAGGTGGAGAGCAGTACTTC CASSEAPGTGGEQYF
NA TRBJ1-2 TRBV2 NA TGTGCCAGCAGTAACTTAGACAGGCCAGGATTCTACACCTTC CASSNLDRPGFYTF
NA TRBJ2-7 TRBV19 NA TGTGCCAGTAGTATAGGGGGTAGTTACGAGCAGTACTTC CASSIGGSYEQYF
NA TRBJ2-5 TRBV5-1 NA TGCGCCAGCAGTCAACCGGGAGTAACAGAGACCCAGTACTTC CASSQPGVTETQYF
NA TRBJ2-7 TRBV13 once TGTGCCAGCAGACTATATGAATCCTACGAGCAGTACTTC CASRLYESYEQYF
NA TRBJ2-7 TRBV30 NA TGTGCATCGAGGGATTGGCGGAGGAACTACGAGCAGTACTTC CASRDWRRNYEQYF
NA TRBJ1-4 TRBV30 few TGTGCCTGGAGTCGGGACTCAACTAATGAAAAACTGTTTTTT CAWSRDSTNEKLFF
NA TRBJ1-5 TRBV5-5 NA TGTGCCAGCAGCTTGGCCAGGGGCAGTCAGCCCCAGCATTTT CASSLARGSQPQHF
TRBD2 TRBJ2-1 TRBV19 NA TGTGCCAGTAGCAAACTAGCGGGAGGGTTGTATGAGCAGTTCTTC CASSKLAGGLYEQFF
NA TRBJ1-1 TRBV19 NA TGTGCCAGTACCCCCGGTTTCAGGGACACTGAAGCTTTCTTT CASTPGFRDTEAFF
NA TRBJ2-7 TRBV7-2 NA TGTGCCAGCAGCTTAGGGACAGTGTACGAGCAGTACTTC CASSLGTVYEQYF
NA TRBJ2-7 TRBV5-1 NA TGCGCCAGCAGCCCCCGCGGTAGTGGGAGCCACGAGCAGTACTTC CASSPRGSGSHEQYF
TRBD2 TRBJ2-5 TRBV7-6 NA TGTGCCAGCAGCCGTAGCCCAGGGACTAGCGGGAAAGTACAAGAGACCCAGTACTTC CASSRSPGTSGKVQETQYF
NA TRBJ1-1 TRBV29-1 NA TGCAGCGTTTTTGGGGGGACTGAAGCTTTCTTT CSVFGGTEAFF
TRBD2 TRBJ2-7 TRBV28 NA TGTGCCAGCAGTTTTGGCGGGAGGGCTCGGGAGCAGTGCTTC CASSFGGRAREQCF
NA TRBJ2-1 TRBV10-3 NA TGTGCTACGACCGGGGAAACCGAGCAGTTCTTC CATTGETEQFF
TRBD1 TRBJ1-1 TRBV5-1 once TGCGCCAGCAGCCAGGACAGGGGGCGAAGGGCTGCTTTCTTT CASSQDRGRRAAFF
NA TRBJ1-5 TRBV6-6 once TGTGCCAGCAGCTTAGGACGGCGCAATCAGCCCCAGCATTTT CASSLGRRNQPQHF
NA TRBJ1-2 TRBV2 NA TGTGCCAGCAGTGAAGCGGGTAGGGGTGGCTACACCTTC CASSEAGRGGYTF